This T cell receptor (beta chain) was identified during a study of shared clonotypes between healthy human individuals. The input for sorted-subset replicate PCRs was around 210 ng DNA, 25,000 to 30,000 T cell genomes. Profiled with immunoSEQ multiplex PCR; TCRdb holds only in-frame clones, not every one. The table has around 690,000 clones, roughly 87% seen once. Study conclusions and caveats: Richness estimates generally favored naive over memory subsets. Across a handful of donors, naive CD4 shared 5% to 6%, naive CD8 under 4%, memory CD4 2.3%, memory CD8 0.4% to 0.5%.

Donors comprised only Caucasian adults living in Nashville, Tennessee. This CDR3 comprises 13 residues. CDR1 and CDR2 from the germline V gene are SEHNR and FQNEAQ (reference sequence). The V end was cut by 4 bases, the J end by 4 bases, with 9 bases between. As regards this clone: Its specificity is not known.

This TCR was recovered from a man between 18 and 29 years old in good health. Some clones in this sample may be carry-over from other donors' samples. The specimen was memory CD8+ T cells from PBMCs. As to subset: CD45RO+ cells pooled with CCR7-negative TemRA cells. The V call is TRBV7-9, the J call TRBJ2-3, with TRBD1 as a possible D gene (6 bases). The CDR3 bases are TGTGCCAGCAGCTCGCAGGGGTCAGATACGCAGTATTTT. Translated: CASSSQGSDTQYF.